The rows below give T cell receptor beta chains drawn from one sample of a study of T cells in Graves' hyperthyroidism and ophthalmopathy. TCRdb redid the calling of the multiplex PCR reads with MiXCR, one entry per CDR3 protein. Here the sample spans around 350,000 distinct CDR3 sequences, 20% to 30% being singletons. The sequenced material came from blood. The receptor set was obtained from a man between 50 and 59 years old with Graves' hyperthyroidism. Each CDR3 is given with its conserved first and last residue. The order of the fields is CDR3 length, V gene, clone size, J gene, CDR3 protein. Not every row has a clone size; where given, it reads once, few, many or a size class.

length: 14; V: TRBV6-1; size: -; J: TRBJ2-3; CDR3: CASHERGAGDTQYF
length: 15; V: TRBV6-1; size: -; J: TRBJ2-3; CDR3: CASSRQGGGTDTQYF
length: 11; V: TRBV20-1; size: -; J: TRBJ2-5; CDR3: CSAIFRETQYF
length: 17; V: TRBV7-9; size: many; J: TRBJ2-1; CDR3: CASSLTVPGTGGNEQFF
length: 16; V: TRBV18; size: once; J: TRBJ2-7; CDR3: CASSPQIKRGYYEQYF
length: 19; V: TRBV6-1; size: -; J: TRBJ2-3; CDR3: CASSARGPELAGGTDTQYF
length: 13; V: TRBV6-1; size: many; J: TRBJ2-1; CDR3: CASKASVYNEQFF
length: 13; V: TRBV6-1; size: once; J: TRBJ1-6; CDR3: CASRSAGISPLHF
length: 15; V: TRBV20-1; size: few; J: TRBJ2-1; CDR3: CSASTALADTRRWFF
length: 12; V: TRBV2; size: many; J: TRBJ2-7; CDR3: CASSEGIHEQYF
length: 14; V: TRBV27; size: -; J: TRBJ2-3; CDR3: CASSTLRTGNTQYF
length: 15; V: TRBV5-1; size: -; J: TRBJ2-7; CDR3: CASSAMRAGSDEQYF
length: 12; V: TRBV5-4; size: -; J: TRBJ2-1; CDR3: CASSSRGFGQFF
length: 14; V: TRBV20-1; size: -; J: TRBJ1-4; CDR3: CSARGTAGDEKLFF
length: 14; V: TRBV7-9; size: few; J: TRBJ2-5; CDR3: CASSSRGARETQYF
length: 17; V: TRBV18; size: few; J: TRBJ2-3; CDR3: CASSPLARGPSTDTQYF
length: 16; V: TRBV27; size: -; J: TRBJ2-3; CDR3: CASSIRQTTSTDTQYF